This T cell receptor beta chain was sequenced during a study of regulatory T cells in long-lasting Graves disease. Overall study findings and caveats: Persistent disease showed a preference for TRBV28, TRBJ1-2 and TRBJ2-5. Persistent patients shared some 2,500 public clonotypes among themselves. Newly diagnosed patients shared fewer, at about a thousand.

This CDR3 region has 13 residues. Germline V gene lookup returns CDR1 LGHDT and CDR2 YNNKEL (reference sequence). V was pared by 1 base and J by 5 bases, with 8 bases between. The time point denotes: persistent/refractory GD, antithyroid drugs over 5 years with positive TRAb. From PBMCs, RNA was extracted and then used to make the TCR library. Remarks on this clonotype: No antigen is known for it.

Construction of the TCR beta libraries employed iRepertoire HTBI primers in conjunction with Arm-PCR of CDR3 regions. Original methodology: Across samples, 50 to 75 TRBV and some 14 TRBJ segments were found. TCRdb reprocessed the multiplex PCR reads via MiXCR and lists one record per CDR3 protein. The V and J calls shown here were made by TCRdb, not taken from the authors' results. The table records 650,000 to 850,000 distinct CDR3 sequences, about 30% of them present only once. The sequence was obtained from a female donor with Graves disease. This chain connects TRBV3-1 to TRBJ1-1, with unresolved D. The sample consisted of peripheral blood mononuclear cells (PBMCs), taken when the disease was refractory, from a patient treated with antithyroid drugs. The CDR3 region is CASSQGSRTEAFF. CDR3 nucleotides: TGTGCCAGCAGCCAAGGTTCACGTACTGAAGCTTTCTTT.